Given below is one TCR beta chain in context. Its antigen is not identified. CDR1 is SEHNR, CDR2 FQNEAQ, per germline (reference sequence). The CDR3 loop spans 17 amino acids. V shed 1 base and J 5 bases; nucleotides not matched to a gene: 8. This sample is part of a study of T cell clones after liver transplantation. Study-level background: Post-transplant blood was tracked for graft-donor-reactive T cell clones identified in a pre-transplant mixed lymphocyte reaction. Blood was drawn pre-transplant, before withdrawal, and after full or failed withdrawal. The study's findings and limits: Migration into the graft, not deletion, may explain lost graft donor-reactive T cells.

CD3+CD4+ and CD3+CD8+ cells were FACS-sorted from thawed unstimulated PBMCs. The method was immunoSEQ multiplex PCR; TCRdb's version includes in-frame clones alone and lacks a portion of them. This sample has 55,000 to 80,000 clones, with about nine tenths found just once. V usage is TRBV7-9 and J usage is TRBJ2-5, with 12 bases aligning to TRBD2. This TCR derives from a human donor who received a liver transplant. The sample in question was CD4+ T cells from blood, obtained before liver transplant. The CDR3 protein is CASSLETSGSGWETQYF. The CDR3 DNA reads TGTGCCAGCAGCTTAGAGACTAGCGGGAGCGGATGGGAGACCCAGTACTTC.